Listed here are 27 T cell receptor beta chains from one sample, sequenced in a study of shared T cell receptors in the human thymus. Libraries were prepared by immunoSEQ multiplex PCR; TCRdb keeps only in-frame clonotypes and omits some of them. The sample contains hundreds of thousands of clones, 70% to 90% of which appear only once. A further study also used this sample, focusing on human thymus T cells.

Sequencing input: thymocytes. The receptor set was obtained from a boy under three years old with a congenital heart defect.

The chain joins TRBV7-2 to TRBJ2-7; 8 nucleotides match TRBD1. The CDR3 extends over 15 amino acids. Germline CDR1 SGHTA, CDR2 FQGNSA. Trimming cost V 5 bases and J 4 bases; bases outside gene matches: 10. The CDR3 DNA sequence: TGTGCCAGCAGCGCAGAGGTAACAGGGGGTTACGAGCAGTACTTC. Amino acid sequence: CASSAEVTGGYEQYF.

This clone was seen just once. This chain connects TRBV19 to TRBJ2-2; 11 bases fit TRBD2. V lost 4 bases to trimming and J lost 5 bases; unmatched junction nucleotides: 15. This CDR3 contains 19 residues. Per germline, CDR1 LNHDA and CDR2 SQIVND (reference sequence). The CDR3 protein is CASSTQHSGGARSTGELFF. CDR3 nucleotide sequence: TGTGCCAGTAGTACCCAACATAGCGGGGGGGCCCGGAGTACCGGGGAGCTGTTTTTT.

The chain links TRBV5-1 to TRBJ2-5; TRBD1 might be the D (5 bases). The V and J ends lost 2 bases and 0 bases respectively, with 14 bases between them. This CDR3 has 16 residues. The germline V gene has CDR1 SGHRS and CDR2 YFSETQ. Written as DNA, the CDR3 is TGCGCCAGCAGCTTTGGAAGGACAAAGTACCAAGAGACCCAGTACTTC. It translates to CASSFGRTKYQETQYF.

V gene TRBV28 combines with J gene TRBJ1-2; possible D gene TRBD1, 5 bases. This CDR3 has 15 amino acids. Germline assignment: CDR1 MDHEN and CDR2 SYDVKM. V lost 6 bases to trimming and J lost 5 bases, with 19 bases between them. In DNA, the CDR3 is TGTGCCAGCAGCCGCCAAGGGGTCCCGACTTATGGCTACACCTTC. Protein sequence: CASSRQGVPTYGYTF.

This clone came up once. The chain carries TRBV27 and TRBJ2-3; weak D call: TRBD2 (5 bases). The ends were cut back, 7 bases at V and 8 bases at J, with 25 bases in the middle. This CDR3 has 16 residues. The V gene's germline CDR1 is MNHEY and CDR2 SMNVEV (reference sequence). The CDR3 nucleotides are TGTGCCAGCACGACACGGACTCTACTCAACGATGGTACGCAGTATTTT. This translates into CASTTRTLLNDGTQYF.

The genes are TRBV6-1 and TRBJ1-2, with 9 bases identical to TRBD1. The germline CDR1 and CDR2 sequences are MNHNS and SASEGT. The CDR3 is 17 amino acids. V trimming: 4 bases; J trimming: 0 bases; junction bases outside the gene matches: 9. The CDR3, as DNA: TGTGCCAGCAGTGCCCCGGGACAGGGACCAGCTAACTATGGCTACACCTTC. Its protein is CASSAPGQGPANYGYTF.

This chain links TRBV10-3 with TRBJ2-3, with TRBD2 matching over 7 bases. With 10 bases clipped from V and 6 bases from J, the junction kept 13 bases outside the gene matches. The CDR3 sequence is 14 residues long. The germline gives CDR1 ENHRY, CDR2 SYGVKD. The CDR3 DNA sequence: TGTGCCACACGGGGACTACACGAACTGGATACGCAGTATTTT. It yields the protein CATRGLHELDTQYF.

The chain couples TRBV5-6 to TRBJ2-1, with a weak D call TRBD1 (5 bases). CDR1 and CDR2 (germline): SGHDT, YYEEEE. This CDR3 spans 16 amino acids. V was clipped by 2 bases and J by 4 bases, with 16 bases between them. CDR3 in DNA: TGTGCCAGCAGCTTCCCCCTAACCAGGGTTTACAATGAGCAGTTCTTC. Translated, it gives CASSFPLTRVYNEQFF.

V gene TRBV29-1 combines with J gene TRBJ2-7; a weak D match, TRBD1 (6 bases). The V gene lost 6 bases and the J gene lost 3 bases, with 24 bases spanning the gap. The CDR3 is made up of 16 amino acids. Germline V lookup: CDR1 SQVTM, CDR2 ANQGSEA. The CDR3 is CSVEPDLQGFFYEQYF. In DNA, the CDR3 is TGCAGCGTCGAGCCGGACCTACAGGGATTTTTCTACGAGCAGTACTTC.

Only a few counts were recorded for this clone. J is TRBJ1-1 and V is TRBV9; weak D call: TRBD1 (5 bases). Trimming took off 4 bases at V and 7 bases at J, with 14 bases between the two ends. The CDR3 sequence is 13 residues long. CDR1 and CDR2 (germline): SGDLS, YYNGEE. CDR3 nucleotides: TGTGCCAGCAGCCCGGACCCCGGGGGTGAAGCTTTCTTT. This encodes CASSPDPGGEAFF.

This chain connects TRBV28 to TRBJ1-2, with 10 bases fitting TRBD1. Germline CDR1 and CDR2: MDHEN and SYDVKM. This CDR3 is 18 amino acids long. Unmatched junction bases numbered 14, after V lost 3 bases and J lost 4 bases. CDR3 loop: CASSFPSVRDRGSYGYTF. CDR3 nucleotide sequence: TGTGCCAGCAGTTTCCCCTCGGTTAGGGACAGGGGCTCCTATGGCTACACCTTC.

V and J are TRBV19 and TRBJ1-1, with TRBD1 matching over 7 bases. CDR3 length: 15 amino acids. The V segment lost 6 bases and the J segment 7 bases; nucleotides outside the gene matches: 14. Germline V gene data show CDR1 as LNHDA and CDR2 as SQIVND (reference sequence). The CDR3 DNA is TGTGCCAGTAGACGCGGACAGGAGGGGATTAGTGAAGCTTTCTTT. Translating gives CASRRGQEGISEAFF.

The gene calls are TRBV14 and TRBJ2-3, with D hard to call. V gave up 3 bases and J gave up 3 bases, with 4 bases separating them. The CDR3 runs to 12 residues. From germline, CDR1 is SGHDN and CDR2 FVKESK. The CDR3 bases are TGTGCCAGCAGCCAGTCAACAGATACGCAGTATTTT. The encoded protein is CASSQSTDTQYF.

The chain is built from TRBV7-3 and TRBJ2-7; 7 bases match TRBD1. This CDR3 comprises 15 residues. J lost 4 bases, V lost 0 bases, and 6 bases had no gene match. The V gene's germline CDR1 is SGHTA and CDR2 FQGTGA. CDR3 loop: CASSLTGQGEYEQYF. CDR3 nucleotide sequence: TGTGCCAGCAGCTTAACGGGTCAGGGGGAGTACGAGCAGTACTTC.

CDR3 in amino acids: CAWSVPFPRGGEAFF. The CDR3, as DNA: TGTGCCTGGAGTGTACCTTTTCCGCGGGGTGGTGAAGCTTTCTTT. The V call is TRBV30, the J call TRBJ1-1; D remains ambiguous. This CDR3 spans 15 amino acids. V was pared by 0 bases and J by 7 bases, with 18 bases between. Per the germline V gene, CDR1 is GTSNPN and CDR2 is SVGIG (reference sequence).

The rearrangement uses TRBV28 and TRBJ1-2; TRBD1 aligns across 10 bases. The CDR3 covers 19 residues. J was trimmed by 4 bases and V by 2 bases; bases with no gene match: 16. The V gene's germline CDR1 is MDHEN and CDR2 SYDVKM. In nucleotides, the CDR3 is TGTGCCAGCAGTTTAGGGGGCTGGGACAGGGGAATTCGCACCTATGGCTACACCTTC. It encodes CASSLGGWDRGIRTYGYTF.

J is TRBJ2-3 and V is TRBV28, with D uncertain. The germline CDR1 and CDR2 sequences are MDHEN and SYDVKM. The V and J ends lost 6 bases and 0 bases respectively, with 4 bases between them. CDR3 size: 12 residues. The CDR3 here is CASRASTDTQYF. The DNA of the CDR3 is TGTGCCAGCAGGGCTAGCACAGATACGCAGTATTTT. The complete variable domain, with remaining parts taken from reference TRBV28 and TRBJ2-3, reads DVKVTQSSRYLVKRTGEKVFLECVQDMDHENMFWYRQDPGLGLRLIYFSYDVKMKEKGDIPEGYSVSREKKERFSLILESASTNQTSMYLCASRASTDTQYFGPGTRLTVL.

V is TRBV18 and J is TRBJ1-2, with TRBD1 as a possible D gene (6 bases). Deletions cut 6 bases from V and 3 bases from J, with 17 bases between. Germline CDR1 reads KGHSH; CDR2 reads LQKENI. The CDR3 runs 15 residues. CDR3 region: CASSLATGNYYGYTF. CDR3 nucleotide sequence: TGTGCCAGCTCTCTCGCGACAGGAAACTACTATGGCTACACCTTC.

The V gene is TRBV7-6, the J gene TRBJ2-1; D may be TRBD2 (5 bases). The CDR3 length is 15 residues. Germline loops: CDR1 SGHVS, CDR2 FNYEAQ. With 0 bases removed from V and 4 bases from J, the gap between germline ends came to 10 bases. CDR3 sequence: CASSLAGDSYNEQFF. The CDR3 DNA is TGTGCCAGCAGCTTAGCGGGAGACTCATACAATGAGCAGTTCTTC. The whole variable domain, remainder taken from reference TRBV7-6 and TRBJ2-1, is GAGVSQSPRYKVTKRGQDVALRCDPISGHVSLYWYRQALGQGPEFLTYFNYEAQQDKSGLPNDRFSAERPEGSISTLTIQRTEQRDSAMYRCASSLAGDSYNEQFFGPGTRLTVL.

The chain uses TRBV7-9 and TRBJ2-7, with 12 bases lining up with TRBD1. V dropped 5 bases and J dropped 7; count of bases not matched to a gene: 12. The germline V gene encodes CDR1 SEHNR and CDR2 FQNEAQ (reference sequence). CDR3 length equals 16 residues. In nucleotides, the CDR3 is TGTGCCAGCAGCCTCAGTCCGGGACAGGGGGCGAGGGAGCAGTACTTC. The encoded protein is CASSLSPGQGAREQYF.

The rearrangement uses TRBV5-6 and TRBJ2-6; 7 nucleotides agree with TRBD1. Per the germline V gene, CDR1 is SGHDT and CDR2 is YYEEEE. Trimming cost V 1 base and J 0 bases; bases outside gene matches: 1. This CDR3 is 16 amino acids long. The CDR3 loop reads CASSLRQGSGANVLTF. CDR3 bases: TGTGCCAGCAGCTTGCGACAGGGCTCTGGGGCCAACGTCCTGACTTTC.

Here the CDR3 DNA reads TGTGCCAGCAGCCAAAACTACGCCAGACAGGGGATTACCCCGTTATCTGGGGCCAACGTCCTGACTTTC. It encodes CASSQNYARQGITPLSGANVLTF. The chain is built from TRBV14 and TRBJ2-6; TRBD1 matches 8 bases. Germline V gene data show CDR1 as SGHDN and CDR2 as FVKESK. Germline trimming cut 2 bases from V and 1 base from J; bases unmatched to any gene: 22. This CDR3 has 23 amino acids.

The genes are TRBV5-1 and TRBJ1-1; D may be TRBD1 (5 bases). CDR1 and CDR2 from the germline V gene are SGHRS and YFSETQ. Trimming left V 5 bases short and J 11 bases short, with 16 bases between. CDR3 size: 12 residues. The CDR3 sequence is CASSKGIGCAFF. In DNA form, the CDR3 reads TGCGCCAGCAGTAAGGGGATAGGATGCGCTTTCTTT. The full variable domain, completed using reference TRBV5-1 and TRBJ1-1, is KAGVTQTPRYLIKTRGQQVTLSCSPISGHRSVSWYQQTPGQGLQFLFEYFSETQRNKGNFPGRFSGRQFSNSRSEMNVSTLELGDSALYLCASSKGIGCAFFGQGTRLTVV.

The CDR3 here is CASSESARTYEQYF. The CDR3 bases are TGTGCCAGCAGTGAATCAGCCAGGACCTACGAGCAGTACTTC. The rearrangement joins TRBV2 to TRBJ2-7; D is unclear. CDR1 is SNHLY and CDR2 is FYNNEI in the germline V gene. V dropped 2 bases and J dropped 2 bases, with 10 bases sitting between them. This CDR3 is 14 amino acids long.

This chain connects TRBV19 to TRBJ1-5; D gene unclear. The CDR3 consists of 17 residues. Germline V gene data show CDR1 as LNHDA and CDR2 as SQIVND (reference sequence). The V and J ends lost 0 bases and 1 base respectively, with 13 bases between them. CDR3 sequence: CASSIEPEVESNQPQHF. In DNA, the CDR3 is TGTGCCAGTAGTATAGAACCGGAAGTGGAGAGCAATCAGCCCCAGCATTTT.

This clone showed up just once. The chain carries TRBV6-1 and TRBJ2-7; 8 positions agree with TRBD1. Germline values: CDR1 MNHNS, CDR2 SASEGT. V was clipped by 10 bases and J by 4 bases; unmatched bases: 3. The CDR3 contains 11 residues. In DNA form, the CDR3 reads TGTGCCACCGACAGGGGTTACGAGCAGTACTTC. It specifies CATDRGYEQYF.

The chain carries TRBV6-5 and TRBJ2-2; a weak D match, TRBD2 (5 bases). Trimming removed 5 bases from V and 6 bases from J, with 13 bases in between. This CDR3 has 14 residues. Germline values: CDR1 MNHEY, CDR2 SVGAGI. The CDR3 bases are TGTGCCAGCAGTCACGAGGGAGACCCCGGGGAGCTGTTTTTT. This sequence encodes CASSHEGDPGELFF.